This T cell receptor beta chain was documented in a study of T-cell reconstitution after alpha-beta-depleted transplantation in children. Per germline, CDR1 SGHTA and CDR2 FQGNSA. The CDR3 consists of 16 residues. As it was prepared, the TCRbeta library received unique molecular identifiers. A single record per CDR3 protein comes from TCRdb applying MiXCR to the PCR reads. The sample has approximately 640,000 distinct CDR3 sequences, approximately 15% seen once; the top ten hold 0.8% to 1.1%. Regarding this clonotype: The germline gene is not matched at one end of the junction; a read error may be the cause.

The clonotype comes from a human donor who donated a stem cell graft to a child with acute myeloid leukemia. The V gene is TRBV7-2, the J gene TRBJ1-2; possibly TRBD1 for D (5 bases). Sequences were derived from PBMCs from the stem cell graft donor, sampled from the stem cell graft. CDR3 nucleotides: TGTGCCAGCAGCTTCTCTCTCAGGGCCTGGGGTAATGGCGACACCTTC. It is translated as CASSFSLRAWGNGDTF.